Detailed here is one T cell receptor (beta chain). The target antigen is unknown. The investigators amplified TCR beta CDR3 regions from RNA transcripts. First-round RT-PCR with HTBI primers amplified the TCR CDR3 region. TCRdb itself ran the multiplex PCR reads through MiXCR, one entry per CDR3 protein. The sample shows roughly 500,000 distinct CDR3 sequences, about 46% of them seen only once. The data derive from a study of T cells in Graves' hyperthyroidism and ophthalmopathy. Study-wide findings and caveats: Separation of ophthalmopathy from stable hyperthyroidism was achieved by a 13 V-J model. Most clonotypes expanded in thyroid above 0.001 were likewise present in blood.

The CDR3 loop spans 15 amino acids. The V gene's germline CDR1 is SGHNT and CDR2 YYREEE (reference sequence). J gave up 4 bases and V 5 bases, and 6 bases lay outside the gene matches. Pregnant or lactating patients were excluded, as were those with uncontrolled infection or other autoimmune disease. This sequence originates from an adult woman with Graves' disease, either hyperthyroidism or ophthalmopathy (not recorded which). The J gene is TRBJ1-6, the V gene TRBV5-4; 7 positions match TRBD1. What was sequenced was peripheral blood or thyroid tissue (not recorded which). The CDR3 DNA reads TGTGCCAGCAGTCGAGCAGGGGGATATAATTCACCCCTCCACTTT. Amino acid sequence: CASSRAGGYNSPLHF.